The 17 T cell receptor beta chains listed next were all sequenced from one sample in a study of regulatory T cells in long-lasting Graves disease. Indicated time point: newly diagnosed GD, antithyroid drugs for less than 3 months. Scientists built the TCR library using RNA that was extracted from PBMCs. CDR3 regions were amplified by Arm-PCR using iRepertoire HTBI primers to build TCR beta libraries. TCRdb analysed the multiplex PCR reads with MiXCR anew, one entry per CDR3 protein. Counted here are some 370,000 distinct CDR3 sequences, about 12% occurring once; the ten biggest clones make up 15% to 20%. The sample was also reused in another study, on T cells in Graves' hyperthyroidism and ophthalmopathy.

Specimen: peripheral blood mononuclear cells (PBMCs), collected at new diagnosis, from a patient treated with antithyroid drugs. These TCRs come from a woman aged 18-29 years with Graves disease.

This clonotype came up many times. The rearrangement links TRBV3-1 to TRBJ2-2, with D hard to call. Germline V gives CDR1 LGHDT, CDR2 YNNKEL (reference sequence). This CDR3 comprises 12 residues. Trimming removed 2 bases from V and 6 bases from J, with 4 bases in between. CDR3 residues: CASSQRAGELFF. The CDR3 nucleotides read TGTGCCAGCAGCCAAAGGGCCGGGGAGCTGTTTTTT.

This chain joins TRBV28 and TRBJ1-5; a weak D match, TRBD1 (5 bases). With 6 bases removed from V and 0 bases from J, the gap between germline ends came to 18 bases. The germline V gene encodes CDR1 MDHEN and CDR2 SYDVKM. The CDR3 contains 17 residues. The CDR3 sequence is CASRGDGVTDSNQPQHF. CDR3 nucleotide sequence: TGTGCCAGCAGAGGGGACGGGGTTACAGATAGCAATCAGCCCCAGCATTTT.

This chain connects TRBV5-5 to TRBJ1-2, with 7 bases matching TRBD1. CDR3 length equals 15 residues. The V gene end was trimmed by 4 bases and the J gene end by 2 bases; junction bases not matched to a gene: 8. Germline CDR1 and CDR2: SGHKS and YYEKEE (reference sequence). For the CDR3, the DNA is TGTGCCAGCAGCCTCCGGGACAGCGGGAACTATGGCTACACCTTC. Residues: CASSLRDSGNYGYTF.

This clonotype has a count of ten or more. The CDR3 loop reads CASSSTNTGELFF. The CDR3 DNA follows: TGTGCCAGCAGCTCGACGAACACCGGGGAGCTGTTTTTT. The genes are TRBV7-3 and TRBJ2-2; D call uncertain. Germline assignment: CDR1 SGHTA and CDR2 FQGTGA. The CDR3 loop spans 13 amino acids. V lost 4 bases and J lost 0, with 3 bases in between.

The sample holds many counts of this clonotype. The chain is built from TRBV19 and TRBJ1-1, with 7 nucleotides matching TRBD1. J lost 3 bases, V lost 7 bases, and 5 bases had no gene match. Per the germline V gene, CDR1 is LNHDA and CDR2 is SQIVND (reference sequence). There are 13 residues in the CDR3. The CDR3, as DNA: TGTGCCAGTACAGGGGGTAGATACACTGAAGCTTTCTTT. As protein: CASTGGRYTEAFF.

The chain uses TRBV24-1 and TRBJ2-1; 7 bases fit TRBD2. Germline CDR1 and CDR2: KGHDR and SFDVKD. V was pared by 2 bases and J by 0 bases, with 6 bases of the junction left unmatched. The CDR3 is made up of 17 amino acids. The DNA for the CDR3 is TGTGCCACCAGTGATTCCTCCGGGAGGTCCTCCTACAATGAGCAGTTCTTC. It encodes CATSDSSGRSSYNEQFF.

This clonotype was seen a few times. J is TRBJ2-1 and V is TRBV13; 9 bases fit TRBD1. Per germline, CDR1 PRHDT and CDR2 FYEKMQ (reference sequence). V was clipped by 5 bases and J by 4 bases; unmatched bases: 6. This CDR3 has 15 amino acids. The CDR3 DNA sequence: TGTGCCAGCAGCGGAGACAGGGGGGCATACAATGAGCAGTTCTTC. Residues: CASSGDRGAYNEQFF. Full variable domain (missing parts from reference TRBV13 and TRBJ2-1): AAGVIQSPRHLIKEKRETATLKCYPIPRHDTVYWYQQGPGQDPQFLISFYEKMQSDKGSIPDRFSAQQFSDYHSELNMSSLELGDSALYFCASSGDRGAYNEQFFGPGTRLTVL.

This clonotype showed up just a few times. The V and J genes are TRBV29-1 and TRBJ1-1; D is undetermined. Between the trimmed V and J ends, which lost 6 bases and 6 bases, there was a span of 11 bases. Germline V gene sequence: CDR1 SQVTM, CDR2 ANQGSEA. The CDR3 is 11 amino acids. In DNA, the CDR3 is TGCAGCGTCGGGGTGAGGGCTGAAGCTTTCTTT. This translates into CSVGVRAEAFF. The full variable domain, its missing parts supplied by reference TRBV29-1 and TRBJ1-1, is SAVISQKPSRDICQRGTSLTIQCQVDSQVTMMFWYRQQPGQSLTLIATANQGSEATYESGFVIDKFPISRPNLTFSTLTVSNMSPEDSSIYLCSVGVRAEAFFGQGTRLTVV.

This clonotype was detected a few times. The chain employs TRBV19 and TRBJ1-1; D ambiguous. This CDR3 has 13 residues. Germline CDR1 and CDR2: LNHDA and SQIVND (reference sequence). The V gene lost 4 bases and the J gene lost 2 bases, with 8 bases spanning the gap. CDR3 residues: CASSRGANTEAFF. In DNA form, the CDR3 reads TGTGCCAGTAGTAGGGGAGCCAACACTGAAGCTTTCTTT.

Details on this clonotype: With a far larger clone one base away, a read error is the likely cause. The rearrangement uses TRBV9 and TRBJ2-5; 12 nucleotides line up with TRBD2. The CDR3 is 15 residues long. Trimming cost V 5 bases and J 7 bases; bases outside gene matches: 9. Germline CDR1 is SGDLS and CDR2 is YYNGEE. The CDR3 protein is CASRKTSGGPGTQYF. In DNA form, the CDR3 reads TGTGCCAGCAGAAAAACTAGCGGGGGGCCGGGGACCCAGTACTTC.

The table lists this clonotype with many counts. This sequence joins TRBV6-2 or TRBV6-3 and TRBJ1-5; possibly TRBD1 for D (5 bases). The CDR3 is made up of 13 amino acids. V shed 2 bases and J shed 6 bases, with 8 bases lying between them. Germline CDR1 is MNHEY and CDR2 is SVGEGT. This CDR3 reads CASSYIQGQPQHF. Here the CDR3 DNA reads TGTGCCAGCAGTTACATTCAGGGTCAGCCCCAGCATTTT.

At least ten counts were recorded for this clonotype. CDR3 amino acids: CASSSTAGAMYNEQFF. As DNA, the CDR3 is TGTGCCAGCAGCTCTACCGCGGGGGCGATGTACAATGAGCAGTTCTTC. V and J are TRBV7-9 and TRBJ2-1; a possible D gene is TRBD2 (7 bases). The germline V gene encodes CDR1 SEHNR and CDR2 FQNEAQ (reference sequence). V shed 4 bases and J shed 4 bases, with 17 bases lying between them. The CDR3 is 16 amino acids.

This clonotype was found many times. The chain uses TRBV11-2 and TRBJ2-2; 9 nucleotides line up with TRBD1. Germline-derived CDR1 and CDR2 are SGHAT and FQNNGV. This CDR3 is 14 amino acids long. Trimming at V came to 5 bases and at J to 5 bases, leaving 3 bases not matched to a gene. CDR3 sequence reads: CASSPGQGTGELFF. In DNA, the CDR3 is TGTGCCAGCAGCCCGGGACAGGGTACCGGGGAGCTGTTTTTT.

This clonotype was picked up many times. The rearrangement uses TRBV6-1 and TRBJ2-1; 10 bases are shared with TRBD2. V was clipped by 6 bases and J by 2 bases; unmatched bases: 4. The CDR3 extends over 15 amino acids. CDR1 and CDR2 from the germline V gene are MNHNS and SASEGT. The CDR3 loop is CASRPGLATYNEQFF. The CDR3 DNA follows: TGTGCCAGCAGGCCGGGACTAGCGACCTACAATGAGCAGTTCTTC.

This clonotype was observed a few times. As DNA, the CDR3 is TGTGCCAGCAGCTCCCTGACTCACCACGAGCAGTACGTC. Its protein product is CASSSLTHHEQYV. The chain joins TRBV7-2 to TRBJ2-7; no firm D call. Germline CDR1 and CDR2: SGHTA and FQGNSA. The CDR3 totals 13 residues. Deletions cut 4 bases from V and 5 bases from J, with 12 bases between.

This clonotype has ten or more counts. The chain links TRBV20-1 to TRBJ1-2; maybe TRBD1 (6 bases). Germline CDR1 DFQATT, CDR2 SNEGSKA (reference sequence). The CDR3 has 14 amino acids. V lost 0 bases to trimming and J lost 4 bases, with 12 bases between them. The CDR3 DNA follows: TGCAGTGCTAGAGATTATGCAGGGGTCTATGGCTACACCTTC. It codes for CSARDYAGVYGYTF.

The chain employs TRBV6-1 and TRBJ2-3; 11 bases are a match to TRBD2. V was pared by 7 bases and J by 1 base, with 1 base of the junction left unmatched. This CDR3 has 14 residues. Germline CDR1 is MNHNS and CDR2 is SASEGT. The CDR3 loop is CASKGLAGTDTQYF. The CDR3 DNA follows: TGTGCCAGCAAGGGACTAGCGGGCACAGATACGCAGTATTTT.